The rows below give T cell receptor beta chains drawn from one sample of a study of CD8+ T cells in alopecia areata. Here immunoSEQ multiplex PCR was the method, and the copy in TCRdb shows in-frame clones only, minus some. The sample contains 200,000 to 250,000 clones, under 75% of which appear only once. The sequences come from CD4+ T cells sorted from blood, collected at week 4, from a patient treated with tofacitinib. These receptors were taken from a human donor with alopecia areata. The CDR3 runs from the conserved cysteine through the conserved F or W.

>TRBV12-2|TRBJ2-1
CASRLASPGLAANEQFF
>TRBV5-1|TRBJ1-2
CASRVAETYGYTF
>TRBV10-3|TRBJ1-2
CAISESAANYGYTF
>TRBV9|TRBJ2-1
CASSVRSGGESYNEQFF
>TRBV6-5|TRBJ2-3
CASSPTGTGIDTQYF
>TRBV4-3|TRBJ2-5
CASSQAVRGVSETQYF
>TRBV7-8|TRBJ1-5
CASSLAGQPNQPQHF
>TRBV19|TRBJ2-7
CASSMAPTGTPYEQYF
>TRBV25-1|TRBJ2-7
CASIGQGRSYEQYF
>TRBV29-1|TRBJ1-2
CSVATANYGYTF
>TRBV7-9|TRBJ1-5
CASSLSGDAGQPQHF
>TRBV7-9|TRBJ2-2
CASSLAGFTGELFF
>TRBV2|TRBJ1-5
CASSREGGNQPQHF
>TRBV7-2|TRBJ1-2
CASSTGTGNGYTF
>TRBV14|TRBJ1-2
CASSHTPQTGYTF
>TRBV2|TRBJ1-2
CAWMGLTRTSGGYTF